The 22 T cell receptor beta chains listed next were all sequenced from one sample in a study of OX40 agonist ivuxolimab in advanced cancers. Generated by immunoSEQ multiplex PCR, the TCRdb table keeps only in-frame clones and is missing some. The top ten clones hold roughly 12% of a sample with 45,000 or so clones, around 87% of them seen once. Sequenced here: CD4+ or CD8+ T cells sorted from blood, sampled in a trial of the OX40 agonist ivuxolimab. The receptors stem from an adult with an advanced solid tumor such as melanoma, head and neck, liver or kidney cancer.

This chain joins TRBV10-2 and TRBJ1-1; D is unresolved. The CDR3 consists of 14 residues. Per germline, CDR1 WSHSY and CDR2 SAAADI. V lost 6 bases and J lost 5, with 16 bases in between. The CDR3 protein is CASRAGPTGTEAFF. In nucleotides, the CDR3 is TGCGCCAGCAGAGCGGGCCCAACGGGGACTGAAGCTTTCTTT.

V usage is TRBV7-9 and J usage is TRBJ2-3; 10 bases match TRBD1. This CDR3 is 15 amino acids long. CDR1 is SEHNR and CDR2 is FQNEAQ in the germline V gene (reference sequence). After removal of 3 bases from V and 4 bases from J, the junction contained 4 bases not matched to a gene. The CDR3 reads CASSFRDRGADTQYF. The CDR3 DNA reads TGTGCCAGCAGCTTCCGGGACAGGGGTGCAGATACGCAGTATTTT.

The rearrangement uses TRBV13 and TRBJ2-1; no reliable D call. Trimming cost V 3 bases and J 0 bases, with 9 bases left between them. CDR1 and CDR2 (germline): PRHDT, FYEKMQ (reference sequence). The CDR3 runs to 15 residues. In nucleotides, the CDR3 is TGTGCCAGCAGCTTCAATCCTAGCTCCTACAATGAGCAGTTCTTC. Translation gives CASSFNPSSYNEQFF. Based on the CDR3 plus reference TRBV13 and TRBJ2-1, the full variable domain is AAGVIQSPRHLIKEKRETATLKCYPIPRHDTVYWYQQGPGQDPQFLISFYEKMQSDKGSIPDRFSAQQFSDYHSELNMSSLELGDSALYFCASSFNPSSYNEQFFGPGTRLTVL.

The gene calls are TRBV6-6 and TRBJ2-2; D gene ambiguous. From germline, CDR1 is MNHNY and CDR2 SVGAGI (reference sequence). The CDR3 has 14 amino acids. Trimming stripped 2 bases from V and 1 base from J, with 5 bases between. The CDR3 bases are TGTGCCAGCAGTTACCAGGAGAACACCGGGGAGCTGTTTTTT. This encodes CASSYQENTGELFF.

The chain joins TRBV20-1 to TRBJ2-5; D ambiguous. The ends were cut back, 3 bases at V and 1 base at J, with 0 bases in the middle. Germline CDR1 and CDR2: DFQATT and SNEGSKA (reference sequence). The CDR3 runs to 10 residues. The DNA for the CDR3 is TGCAGTGCTAGCCAAGAGACCCAGTACTTC. The encoded protein is CSASQETQYF.

This clone was counted once. The chain has TRBV11-2 and TRBJ2-5, with D perhaps TRBD2 (7 bases). V lost 5 bases and J 5 bases, leaving 18 bases between the germline ends. This CDR3 is built from 15 residues. CDR1 and CDR2 (germline): SGHAT, FQNNGV. CDR3 region: CASSHHGGPGETQYF. For the CDR3, the DNA is TGTGCCAGCAGCCATCACGGGGGGCCGGGGGAGACCCAGTACTTC.

This rearrangement joins TRBV2 to TRBJ2-6; maybe TRBD2 (5 bases). This CDR3 is 15 amino acids long. Germline CDR1 SNHLY, CDR2 FYNNEI. V was shortened by 9 bases and J by 4 bases, with 16 bases between the two germline ends. The CDR3 loop is CARGSRKTGANVLTF. The CDR3 DNA sequence: TGTGCCAGGGGGAGCCGGAAGACGGGGGCCAACGTCCTGACTTTC.

This rearrangement joins TRBV19 to TRBJ1-2; D not certain. Germline assignment: CDR1 LNHDA and CDR2 SQIVND (reference sequence). The V and J ends lost 6 bases and 5 bases respectively, with 19 bases between them. The CDR3 runs to 15 residues. CDR3 amino acids: CASSPGDFSGYGYTF. In DNA, the CDR3 is TGTGCCAGTAGCCCCGGGGATTTTAGTGGGTATGGCTACACCTTC. Using reference TRBV19 and TRBJ1-2 for the parts outside the CDR3, the full variable domain is DGGITQSPKYLFRKEGQNVTLSCEQNLNHDAMYWYRQDPGQGLRLIYYSQIVNDFQKGDIAEGYSVSREKKESFPLTVTSAQKNPTAFYLCASSPGDFSGYGYTFGSGTRLTVV.

This clone was recorded once. The chain is built from TRBV4-3 and TRBJ1-5, with D possibly being TRBD1 (5 bases). Germline V gene data show CDR1 as LGHNA and CDR2 as YSLEER. Trimming took 1 base from V and 3 from J, leaving 7 bases between them. CDR3 length equals 14 residues. The CDR3 DNA is TGCGCCAGCAGCCAAGCGGGGGACAATCAGCCCCAGCATTTT. Translation gives CASSQAGDNQPQHF.

The chain links TRBV18 to TRBJ1-2; D is undetermined. V gave up 6 bases and J gave up 2 bases, with 16 bases separating them. The germline V gene encodes CDR1 KGHSH and CDR2 LQKENI. The CDR3 sequence is 15 residues long. The CDR3 DNA sequence: TGTGCCAGCTCTTCTCCAGAAGGGTTGAACTATGGCTACACCTTC. This translates into CASSSPEGLNYGYTF.

V is TRBV6-5 and J is TRBJ1-2; a weak D match, TRBD1 (5 bases). V gave up 4 bases and J gave up 7 bases, with 19 bases separating them. The CDR3 contains 15 residues. Per the germline V gene, CDR1 is MNHEY and CDR2 is SVGAGI. In nucleotides, the CDR3 is TGTGCCAGCAGTTCCCATTCAGGGTATCGGAGTGGCTACACCTTC. This encodes CASSSHSGYRSGYTF.

The V gene is TRBV7-9, the J gene TRBJ2-2, with D tentatively TRBD1 (5 bases). The CDR3 is 15 residues long. Germline lookup yields CDR1 SEHNR and CDR2 FQNEAQ (reference sequence). Trimming took 4 bases from V and 6 from J, leaving 15 bases between them. CDR3 amino acids: CASSSTGARSGELFF. CDR3 coding DNA: TGTGCCAGCAGCTCTACAGGCGCCAGGTCCGGGGAGCTGTTTTTT.

The chain links TRBV5-6 to TRBJ2-7, with 10 bases matching TRBD2. J was trimmed by 2 bases and V by 4 bases; bases with no gene match: 9. This CDR3 has 16 residues. Germline-derived CDR1 and CDR2 are SGHDT and YYEEEE. For the CDR3, the DNA is TGTGCCAGCAGCCCGTCGCCTAGCGGGAGTGCCTACGAGCAGTACTTC. Translation gives CASSPSPSGSAYEQYF.

V usage is TRBV7-8 and J usage is TRBJ2-2; 7 bases agree with TRBD1. The germline CDR1 and CDR2 sequences are SGHVS and FQNEAQ. This CDR3 is 16 amino acids long. V dropped 4 bases and J dropped 5; count of bases not matched to a gene: 10. The DNA for the CDR3 is TGTGCCAGCAGCTACCGACAGGGTGGGATGACCGGGGAGCTGTTTTTT. Its translation: CASSYRQGGMTGELFF.

The chain carries TRBV2 and TRBJ2-1; D could derive from TRBD1 or TRBD2 (5 bases each). V lost 10 bases and J lost 7, with 11 bases in between. The CDR3 contains 11 residues. Per germline, CDR1 SNHLY and CDR2 FYNNEI. The CDR3 DNA reads TGTGCCATCCGGTGGGGGAATGAGCAGTTCTTC. This encodes CAIRWGNEQFF.

J is TRBJ2-7 and V is TRBV11-3; D remains unclear. Germline values: CDR1 SGHNT, CDR2 YENEEA. CDR3 length equals 15 residues. Between the trimmed V and J ends, which lost 1 base and 7 bases, there was a span of 17 bases. The CDR3 loop is CASSLGGHYLGEQYF. The CDR3 coding sequence is TGTGCCAGCAGCTTAGGAGGCCACTACCTGGGGGAGCAGTACTTC.

The chain has TRBV7-9 and TRBJ1-2; D is unresolved. Trimming took 2 bases from V and 5 from J, leaving 9 bases between them. The germline V gene encodes CDR1 SEHNR and CDR2 FQNEAQ (reference sequence). CDR3 length: 13 amino acids. The CDR3 DNA sequence: TGTGCCAGCAGCTTACGAGTGGGGTATGGCTACACCTTC. Translated: CASSLRVGYGYTF.

The chain couples TRBV5-6 to TRBJ2-7; possible D gene TRBD2, 5 bases. Germline values: CDR1 SGHDT, CDR2 YYEEEE. The V end lost 3 bases, the J end lost 1 base, and 20 bases lay between the germline ends. The CDR3 spans 17 residues. The CDR3 protein is CASSSHPGSTLSYEQYF. The CDR3 DNA is TGTGCCAGCAGCTCTCATCCGGGATCCACCCTATCCTACGAGCAGTACTTC.

The chain carries TRBV30 and TRBJ2-1; no firm D call. Trimming pared 0 bases from V and 10 bases from J, leaving 7 bases between. CDR3 length: 11 amino acids. The germline gives CDR1 GTSNPN, CDR2 SVGIG (reference sequence). CDR3 sequence reads: CAWSVVEEQFF. The CDR3 DNA reads as TGTGCCTGGAGTGTAGTGGAGGAGCAGTTCTTC.

The rearrangement uses TRBV7-9 and TRBJ1-2; D is ambiguous. Looked up from germline, CDR1 is SEHNR and CDR2 is FQNEAQ (reference sequence). V lost 9 bases to trimming and J lost 4 bases, with 18 bases between them. CDR3 length equals 14 residues. CDR3 DNA sequence: TGTGCCAGTACACGAGGGCATTACACCTATGGCTACACCTTC. Its protein product is CASTRGHYTYGYTF.

The chain joins TRBV7-9 to TRBJ2-5; D is undetermined. The J call may be mistaken, given a closer DNA end match to TRBJ2-7. Per germline, CDR1 SEHNR and CDR2 FQNEAQ (reference sequence). This CDR3 is built from 11 residues. The CDR3, as DNA: TGTGCCAGCACCCCCGGCTACGAGCAGTACTTC. Encoded protein: CASTPGYEQYF.

V gene TRBV9 combines with J gene TRBJ2-3; perhaps TRBD1 as D (5 bases). V was shortened by 2 bases and J by 5 bases, with 6 bases between the two germline ends. This CDR3 region has 12 residues. Germline V gives CDR1 SGDLS, CDR2 YYNGEE. The chain's CDR3 is CASSVREDTQYF. The CDR3 DNA is TGTGCCAGCAGCGTCAGGGAAGATACGCAGTATTTT.